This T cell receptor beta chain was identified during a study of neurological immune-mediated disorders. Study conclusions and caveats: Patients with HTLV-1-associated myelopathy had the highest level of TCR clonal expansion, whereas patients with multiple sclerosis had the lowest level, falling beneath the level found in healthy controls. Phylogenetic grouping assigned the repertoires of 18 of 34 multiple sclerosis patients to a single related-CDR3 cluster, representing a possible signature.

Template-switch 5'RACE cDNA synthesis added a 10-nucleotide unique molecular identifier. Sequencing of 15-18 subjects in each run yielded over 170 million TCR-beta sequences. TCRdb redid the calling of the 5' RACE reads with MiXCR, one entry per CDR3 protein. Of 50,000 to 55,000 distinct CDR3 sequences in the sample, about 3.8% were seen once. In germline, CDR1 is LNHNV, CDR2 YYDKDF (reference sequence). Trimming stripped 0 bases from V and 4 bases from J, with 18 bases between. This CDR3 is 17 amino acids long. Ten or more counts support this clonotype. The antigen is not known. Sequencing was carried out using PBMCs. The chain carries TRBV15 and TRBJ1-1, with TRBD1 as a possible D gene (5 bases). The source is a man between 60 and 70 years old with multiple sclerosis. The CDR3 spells CATSRDRGRAWGTEAFF. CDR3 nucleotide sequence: TGTGCCACCAGCAGAGATCGAGGCAGGGCGTGGGGCACTGAAGCTTTCTTT. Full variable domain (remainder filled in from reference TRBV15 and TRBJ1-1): DAMVIQNPRYQVTQFGKPVTLSCSQTLNHNVMYWYQQKSSQAPKLLFHYYDKDFNNEADTPDNFQSRRPNTSFCFLDIRSPGLGDTAMYLCATSRDRGRAWGTEAFFGQGTRLTVV.